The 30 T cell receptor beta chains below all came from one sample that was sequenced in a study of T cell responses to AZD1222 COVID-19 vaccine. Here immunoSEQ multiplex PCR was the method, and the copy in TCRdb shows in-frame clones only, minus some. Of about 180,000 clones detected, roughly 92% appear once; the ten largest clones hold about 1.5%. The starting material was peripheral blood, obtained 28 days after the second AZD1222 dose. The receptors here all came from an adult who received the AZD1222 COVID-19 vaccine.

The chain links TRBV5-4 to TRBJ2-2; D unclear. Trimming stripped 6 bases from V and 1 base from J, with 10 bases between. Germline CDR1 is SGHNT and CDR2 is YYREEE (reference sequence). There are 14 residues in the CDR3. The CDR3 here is CASKGSRNTGELFF. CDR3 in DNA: TGTGCCAGCAAGGGAAGTCGGAACACCGGGGAGCTGTTTTTT.

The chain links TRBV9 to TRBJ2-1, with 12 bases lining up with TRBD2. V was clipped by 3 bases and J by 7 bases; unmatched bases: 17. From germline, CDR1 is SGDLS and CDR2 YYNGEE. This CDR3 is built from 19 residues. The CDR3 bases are TGTGCCAGCAGCGCAGATGGACTAGCGGGAACTAGCAGGGTTAATGAGCAGTTCTTC. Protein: CASSADGLAGTSRVNEQFF.

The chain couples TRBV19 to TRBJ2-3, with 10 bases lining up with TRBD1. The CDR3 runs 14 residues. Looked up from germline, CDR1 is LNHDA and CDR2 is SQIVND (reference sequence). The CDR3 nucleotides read TGTGCGACTAGGCGACAGGGGGCAGAAGATACGCAGTATTTT. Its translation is CATRRQGAEDTQYF.

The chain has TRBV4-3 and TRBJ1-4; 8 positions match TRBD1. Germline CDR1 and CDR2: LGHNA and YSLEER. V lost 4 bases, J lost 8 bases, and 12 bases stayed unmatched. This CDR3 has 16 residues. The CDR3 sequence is CASSPLTGEAGEKLFF. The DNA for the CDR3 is TGCGCCAGCAGCCCGTTGACAGGGGAGGCAGGAGAAAAACTGTTTTTT.

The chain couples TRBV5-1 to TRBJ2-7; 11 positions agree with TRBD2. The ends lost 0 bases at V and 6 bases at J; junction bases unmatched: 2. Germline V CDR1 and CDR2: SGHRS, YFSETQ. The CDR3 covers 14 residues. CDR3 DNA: TGCGCCAGCAGCTTGGCTAGCGGGAGGTTCGAGCAGTACTTC. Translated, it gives CASSLASGRFEQYF.

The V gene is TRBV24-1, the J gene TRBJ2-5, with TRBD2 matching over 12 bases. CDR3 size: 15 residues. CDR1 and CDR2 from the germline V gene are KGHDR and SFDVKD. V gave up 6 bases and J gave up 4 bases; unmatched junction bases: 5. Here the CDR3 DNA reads TGTGCCACCAGTTGGCTAGCGGGAGGGCGAGAGACCCAGTACTTC. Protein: CATSWLAGGRETQYF.

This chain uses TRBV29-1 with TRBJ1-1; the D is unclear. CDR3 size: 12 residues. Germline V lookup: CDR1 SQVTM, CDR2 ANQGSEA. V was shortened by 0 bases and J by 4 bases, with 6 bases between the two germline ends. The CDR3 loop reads CSVEEGGTEAFF. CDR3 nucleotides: TGCAGCGTTGAAGAAGGAGGCACTGAAGCTTTCTTT.

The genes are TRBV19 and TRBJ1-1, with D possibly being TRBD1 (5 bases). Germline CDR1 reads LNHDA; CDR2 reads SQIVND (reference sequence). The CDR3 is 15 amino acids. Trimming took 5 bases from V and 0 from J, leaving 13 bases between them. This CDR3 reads CASSSRQSLNTEAFF. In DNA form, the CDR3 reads TGTGCCAGTAGTTCTCGACAGTCCCTGAACACTGAAGCTTTCTTT.

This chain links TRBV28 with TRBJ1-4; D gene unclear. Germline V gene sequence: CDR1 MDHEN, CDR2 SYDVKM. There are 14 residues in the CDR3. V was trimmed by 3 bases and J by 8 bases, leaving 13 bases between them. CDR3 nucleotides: TGTGCCAGCAGTTTTCGGCAGGAAGGGGAAAAACTGTTTTTT. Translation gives CASSFRQEGEKLFF.

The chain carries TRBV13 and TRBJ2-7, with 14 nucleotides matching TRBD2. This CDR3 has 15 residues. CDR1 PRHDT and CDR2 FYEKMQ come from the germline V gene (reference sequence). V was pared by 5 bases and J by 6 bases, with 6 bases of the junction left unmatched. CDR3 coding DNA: TGTGCCAGCAGCATTGGGACTAGCGGGAGTCCCGAGCAGTACTTC. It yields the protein CASSIGTSGSPEQYF.

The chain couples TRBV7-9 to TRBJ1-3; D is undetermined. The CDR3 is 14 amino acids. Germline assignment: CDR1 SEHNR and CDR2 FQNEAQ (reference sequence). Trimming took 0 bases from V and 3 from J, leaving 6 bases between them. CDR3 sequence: CASSLAWGGNTIYF. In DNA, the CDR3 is TGTGCCAGCAGCTTAGCGTGGGGTGGAAACACCATATATTTT.

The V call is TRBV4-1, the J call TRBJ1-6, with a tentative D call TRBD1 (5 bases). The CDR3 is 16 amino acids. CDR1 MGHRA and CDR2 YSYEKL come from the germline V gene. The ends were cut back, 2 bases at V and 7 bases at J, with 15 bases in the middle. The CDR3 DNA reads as TGCGCCAGCAGCCAACCGATGGGGCAGGCGAATTCACCCCTCCACTTT. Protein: CASSQPMGQANSPLHF.

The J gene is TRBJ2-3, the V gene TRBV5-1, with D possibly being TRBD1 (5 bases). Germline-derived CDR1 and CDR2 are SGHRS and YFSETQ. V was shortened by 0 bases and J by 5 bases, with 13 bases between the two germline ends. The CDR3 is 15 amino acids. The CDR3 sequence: CASSLARGAKDTQYF. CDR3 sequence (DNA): TGCGCCAGCAGCTTGGCTAGGGGTGCGAAAGATACGCAGTATTTT.

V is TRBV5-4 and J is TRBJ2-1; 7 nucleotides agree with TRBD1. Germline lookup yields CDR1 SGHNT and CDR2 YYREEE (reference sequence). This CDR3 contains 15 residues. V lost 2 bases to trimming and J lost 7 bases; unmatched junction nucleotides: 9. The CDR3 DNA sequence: TGTGCCAGCAGCTTAGGAGACAGGGACGGAAATGAGCAGTTCTTC. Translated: CASSLGDRDGNEQFF.

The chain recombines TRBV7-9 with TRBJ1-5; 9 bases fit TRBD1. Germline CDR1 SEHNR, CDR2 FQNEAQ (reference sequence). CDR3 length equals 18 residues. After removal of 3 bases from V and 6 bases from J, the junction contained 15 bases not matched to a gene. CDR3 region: CASSFRGARDRERQPQHF. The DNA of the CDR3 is TGTGCCAGCAGCTTCCGGGGAGCCCGGGACAGGGAGCGTCAGCCCCAGCATTTT.

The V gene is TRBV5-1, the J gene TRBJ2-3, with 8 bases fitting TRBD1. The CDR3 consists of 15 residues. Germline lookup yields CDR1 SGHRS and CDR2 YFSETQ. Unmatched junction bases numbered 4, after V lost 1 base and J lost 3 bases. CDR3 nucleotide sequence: TGCGCCAGCAGCTTGTATACAGGGGGAACAGATACGCAGTATTTT. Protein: CASSLYTGGTDTQYF.

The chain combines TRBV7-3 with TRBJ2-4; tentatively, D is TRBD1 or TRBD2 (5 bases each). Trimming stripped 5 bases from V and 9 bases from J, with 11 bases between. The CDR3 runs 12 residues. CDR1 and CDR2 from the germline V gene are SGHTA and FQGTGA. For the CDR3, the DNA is TGTGCCAGCAGCCGAGGGGCTACCATTCAGTACTTC. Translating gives CASSRGATIQYF.

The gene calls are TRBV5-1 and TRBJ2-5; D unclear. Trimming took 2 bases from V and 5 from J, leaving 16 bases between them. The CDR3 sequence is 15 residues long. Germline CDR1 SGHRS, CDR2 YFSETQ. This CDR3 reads CASSLGLGIRETQYF. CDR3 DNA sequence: TGCGCCAGCAGCTTAGGGCTAGGTATAAGGGAGACCCAGTACTTC.

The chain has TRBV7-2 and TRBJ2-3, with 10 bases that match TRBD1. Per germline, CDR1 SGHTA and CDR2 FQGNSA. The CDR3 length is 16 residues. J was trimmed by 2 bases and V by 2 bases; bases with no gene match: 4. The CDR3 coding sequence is TGTGCCAGCAGCTTAAAGGGACAGGGGCCCACAGATACGCAGTATTTT. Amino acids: CASSLKGQGPTDTQYF. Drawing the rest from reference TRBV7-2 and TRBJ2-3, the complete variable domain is GAGVSQSPSNKVTEKGKDVELRCDPISGHTALYWYRQSLGQGLEFLIYFQGNSAPDKSGLPSDRFSAERTGGSVSTLTIQRTQQEDSAVYLCASSLKGQGPTDTQYFGPGTRLTVL.

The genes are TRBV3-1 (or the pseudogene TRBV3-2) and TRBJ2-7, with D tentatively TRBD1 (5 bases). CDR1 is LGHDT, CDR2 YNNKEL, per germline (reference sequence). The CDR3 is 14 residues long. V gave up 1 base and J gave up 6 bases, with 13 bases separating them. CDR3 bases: TGTGCCAGCAGCCAAGGGCAGGGTAGTGGCGAGCAGTACTTC. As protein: CASSQGQGSGEQYF.

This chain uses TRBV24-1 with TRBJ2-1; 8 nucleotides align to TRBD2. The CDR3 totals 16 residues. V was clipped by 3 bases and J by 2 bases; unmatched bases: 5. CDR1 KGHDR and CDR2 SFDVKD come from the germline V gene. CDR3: CATSDLTSGAYNEQFF. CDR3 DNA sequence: TGTGCCACCAGTGATCTAACTAGCGGAGCCTACAATGAGCAGTTCTTC.

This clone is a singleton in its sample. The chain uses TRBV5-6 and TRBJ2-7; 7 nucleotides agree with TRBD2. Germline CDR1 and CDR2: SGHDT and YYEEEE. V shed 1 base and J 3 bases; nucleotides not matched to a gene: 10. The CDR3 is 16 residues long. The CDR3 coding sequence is TGTGCCAGCAGCTTGCAGGGCGGGGGAGAGATCTACGAGCAGTACTTC. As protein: CASSLQGGGEIYEQYF.

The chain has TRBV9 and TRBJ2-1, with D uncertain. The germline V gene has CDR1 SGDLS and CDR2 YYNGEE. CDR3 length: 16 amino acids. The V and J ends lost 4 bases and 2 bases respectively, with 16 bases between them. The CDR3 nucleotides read TGTGCCAGCAGCCGTACCAGTGACGTAACCTACAATGAGCAGTTCTTC. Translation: CASSRTSDVTYNEQFF.

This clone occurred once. As DNA, the CDR3 is TGCAGCGTTCCCCCGGGGATAGCGGGGATATACAATGAGCAGTTCTTC. It specifies CSVPPGIAGIYNEQFF. The chain combines TRBV29-1 with TRBJ2-1; TRBD2 matches at 8 bases. The junction had 13 bases not matched to a gene; V was cut back by 5 bases and J by 4 bases. Per the germline V gene, CDR1 is SQVTM and CDR2 is ANQGSEA. The CDR3 contains 16 residues.

The DNA for the CDR3 is TGTGCCAGCAGTGAAGTCGCCGGAGGGTACACTGAAGCTTTCTTT. Its protein product is CASSEVAGGYTEAFF. V gene TRBV6-1 combines with J gene TRBJ1-1; D gene unclear. Trimming took off 1 base at V and 3 bases at J, with 12 bases between the two ends. Germline V CDR1 and CDR2: MNHNS, SASEGT. The CDR3 is 15 amino acids.

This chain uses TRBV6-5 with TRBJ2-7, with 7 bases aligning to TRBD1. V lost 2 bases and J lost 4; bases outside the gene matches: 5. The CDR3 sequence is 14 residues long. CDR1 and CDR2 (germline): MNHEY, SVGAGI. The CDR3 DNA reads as TGTGCCAGCAGTTACGGGGACAGCCGTTACGAGCAGTACTTC. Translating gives CASSYGDSRYEQYF.

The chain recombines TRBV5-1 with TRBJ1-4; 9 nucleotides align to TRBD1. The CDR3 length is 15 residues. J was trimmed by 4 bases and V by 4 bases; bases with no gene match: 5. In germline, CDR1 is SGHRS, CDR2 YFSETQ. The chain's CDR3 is CASSRGQGNNEKLFF. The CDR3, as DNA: TGCGCCAGCAGCCGCGGACAGGGGAATAATGAAAAACTGTTTTTT.

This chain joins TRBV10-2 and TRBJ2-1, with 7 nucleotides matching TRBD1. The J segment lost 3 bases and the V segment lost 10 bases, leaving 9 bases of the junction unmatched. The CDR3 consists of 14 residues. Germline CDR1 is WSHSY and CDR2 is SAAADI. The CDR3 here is CAISMTGNYNEQFF. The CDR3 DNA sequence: TGCGCCATATCCATGACAGGGAACTACAATGAGCAGTTCTTC.

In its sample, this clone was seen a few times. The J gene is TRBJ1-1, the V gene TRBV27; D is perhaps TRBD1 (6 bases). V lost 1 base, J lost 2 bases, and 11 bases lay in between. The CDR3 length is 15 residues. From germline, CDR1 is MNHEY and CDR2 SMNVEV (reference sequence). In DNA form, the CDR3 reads TGTGCCAGCAGTTTATACGTACAGGGAAACACTGAAGCTTTCTTT. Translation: CASSLYVQGNTEAFF.

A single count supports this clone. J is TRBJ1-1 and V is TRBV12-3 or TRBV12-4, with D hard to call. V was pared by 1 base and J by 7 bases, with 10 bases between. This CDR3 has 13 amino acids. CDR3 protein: CASSLGGGVEAFF. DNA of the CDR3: TGTGCCAGCAGTTTAGGCGGAGGAGTTGAAGCTTTCTTT.